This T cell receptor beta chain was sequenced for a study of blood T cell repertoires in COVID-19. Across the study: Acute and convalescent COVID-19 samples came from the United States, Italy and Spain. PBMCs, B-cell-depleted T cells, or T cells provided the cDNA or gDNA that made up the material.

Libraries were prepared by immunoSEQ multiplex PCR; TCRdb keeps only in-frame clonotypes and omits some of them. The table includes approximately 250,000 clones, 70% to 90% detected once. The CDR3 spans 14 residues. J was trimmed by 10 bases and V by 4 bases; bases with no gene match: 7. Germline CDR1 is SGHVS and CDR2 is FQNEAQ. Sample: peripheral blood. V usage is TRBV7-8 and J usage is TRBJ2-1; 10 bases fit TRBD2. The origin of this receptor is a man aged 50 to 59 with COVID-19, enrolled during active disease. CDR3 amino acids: CASSSRELAGEQFF. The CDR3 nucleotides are TGTGCCAGCAGCTCCCGAGAACTAGCGGGGGAGCAGTTCTTC.